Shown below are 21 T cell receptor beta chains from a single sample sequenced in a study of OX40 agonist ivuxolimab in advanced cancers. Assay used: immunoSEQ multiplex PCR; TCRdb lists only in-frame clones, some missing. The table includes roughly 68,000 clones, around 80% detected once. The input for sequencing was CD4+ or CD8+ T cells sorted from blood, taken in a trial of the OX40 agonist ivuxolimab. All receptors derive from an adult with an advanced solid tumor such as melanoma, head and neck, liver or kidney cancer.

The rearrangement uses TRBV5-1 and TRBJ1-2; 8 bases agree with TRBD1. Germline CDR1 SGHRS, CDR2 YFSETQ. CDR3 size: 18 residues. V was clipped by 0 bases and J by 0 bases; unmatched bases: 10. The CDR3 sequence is CASSLDGTGSLANYGYTF. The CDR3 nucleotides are TGCGCCAGCAGCTTGGACGGGACAGGAAGTTTAGCTAACTATGGCTACACCTTC. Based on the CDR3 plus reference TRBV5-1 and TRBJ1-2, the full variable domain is KAGVTQTPRYLIKTRGQQVTLSCSPISGHRSVSWYQQTPGQGLQFLFEYFSETQRNKGNFPGRFSGRQFSNSRSEMNVSTLELGDSALYLCASSLDGTGSLANYGYTFGSGTRLTVV.

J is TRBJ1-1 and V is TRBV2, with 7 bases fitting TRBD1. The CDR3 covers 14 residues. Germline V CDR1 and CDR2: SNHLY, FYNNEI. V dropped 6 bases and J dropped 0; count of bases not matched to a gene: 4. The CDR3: CASRLRGVNTEAFF. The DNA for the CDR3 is TGTGCCAGCAGACTCAGGGGGGTGAACACTGAAGCTTTCTTT. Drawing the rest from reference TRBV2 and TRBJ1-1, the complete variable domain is EPEVTQTPSHQVTQMGQEVILRCVPISNHLYFYWYRQILGQKVEFLVSFYNNEISEKSEIFDDQFSVERPDGSNFTLKIRSTKLEDSAMYFCASRLRGVNTEAFFGQGTRLTVV.

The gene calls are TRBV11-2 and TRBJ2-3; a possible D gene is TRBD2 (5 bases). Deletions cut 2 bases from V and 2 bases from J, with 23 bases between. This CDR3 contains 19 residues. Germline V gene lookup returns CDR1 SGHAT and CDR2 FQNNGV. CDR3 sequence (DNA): TGTGCCAGCAGCTTAAGTATGGGCTTGGTCCGGAGGTCCACAGATACGCAGTATTTT. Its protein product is CASSLSMGLVRRSTDTQYF.

CDR3 in DNA: TGTGCCAGCAGCTTTTGGAGGGGGAAATACAATGAGCAGTTCTTC. Translated, it gives CASSFWRGKYNEQFF. J is TRBJ2-1 and V is TRBV5-5; D possibly matches TRBD1 or TRBD2 (6 bases each). V was pared by 2 bases and J by 4 bases, with 13 bases between. The CDR3 has 15 residues. The germline V gene has CDR1 SGHKS and CDR2 YYEKEE (reference sequence). The full variable domain, in which reference TRBV5-5 and TRBJ2-1 provide the parts outside the CDR3, is DAGVTQSPTHLIKTRGQQVTLRCSPISGHKSVSWYQQVLGQGPQFIFQYYEKEERGRGNFPDRFSARQFPNYSSELNVNALLLGDSALYLCASSFWRGKYNEQFFGPGTRLTVL.

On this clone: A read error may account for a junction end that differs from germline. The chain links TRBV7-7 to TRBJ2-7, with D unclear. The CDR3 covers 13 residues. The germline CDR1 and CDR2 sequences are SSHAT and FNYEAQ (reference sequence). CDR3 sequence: CASSLWAGDEQYF. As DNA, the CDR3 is TGTGCTAGCAGCTTATGGGCTGGAGACGAGCAGTACTTC. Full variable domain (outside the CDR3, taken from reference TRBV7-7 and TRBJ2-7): GAGVSQSPRYKVTKRGQDVTLRCDPISSHATLYWYQQALGQGPEFLTYFNYEAQPDKSGLPSDRFSAERPEGSISTLTIQRTEQRDSAMYRCASSLWAGDEQYFGPGTRLTVT.

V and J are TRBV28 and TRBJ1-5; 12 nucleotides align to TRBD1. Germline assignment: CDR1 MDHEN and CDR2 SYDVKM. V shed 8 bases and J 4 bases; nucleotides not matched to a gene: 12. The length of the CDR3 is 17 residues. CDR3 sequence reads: CASEGGGTGGKNQPQHF. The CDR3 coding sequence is TGTGCCAGCGAGGGGGGCGGGACAGGGGGCAAGAATCAGCCCCAGCATTTT.

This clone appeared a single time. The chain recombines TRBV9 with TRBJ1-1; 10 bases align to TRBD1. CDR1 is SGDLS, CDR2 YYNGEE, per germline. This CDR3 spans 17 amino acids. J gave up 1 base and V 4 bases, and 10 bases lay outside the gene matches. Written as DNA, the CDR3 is TGTGCCAGCAGCTCCGGGACAGGGGCGGGGTGGAACACTGAAGCTTTCTTT. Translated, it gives CASSSGTGAGWNTEAFF.

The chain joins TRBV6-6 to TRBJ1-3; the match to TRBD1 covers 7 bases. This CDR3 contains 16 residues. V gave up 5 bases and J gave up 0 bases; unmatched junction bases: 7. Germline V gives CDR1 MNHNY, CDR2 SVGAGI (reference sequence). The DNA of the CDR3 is TGTGCCAGCAGTAACAGGGGACCCGCCTCTGGAAACACCATATATTTT. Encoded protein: CASSNRGPASGNTIYF.

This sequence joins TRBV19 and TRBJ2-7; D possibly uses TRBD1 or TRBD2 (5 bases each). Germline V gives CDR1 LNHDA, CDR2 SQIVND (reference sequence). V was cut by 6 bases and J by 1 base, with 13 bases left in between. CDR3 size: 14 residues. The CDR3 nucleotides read TGTGCCAGTAGCAAAACGGGGCAATCCTACGAGCAGTACTTC. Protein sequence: CASSKTGQSYEQYF. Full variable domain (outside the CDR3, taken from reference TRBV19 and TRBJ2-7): DGGITQSPKYLFRKEGQNVTLSCEQNLNHDAMYWYRQDPGQGLRLIYYSQIVNDFQKGDIAEGYSVSREKKESFPLTVTSAQKNPTAFYLCASSKTGQSYEQYFGPGTRLTVT.

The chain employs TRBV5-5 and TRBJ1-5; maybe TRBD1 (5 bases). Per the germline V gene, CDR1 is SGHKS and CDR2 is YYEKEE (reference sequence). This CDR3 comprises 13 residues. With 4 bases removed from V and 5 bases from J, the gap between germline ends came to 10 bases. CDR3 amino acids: CASSQRRDQPQHF. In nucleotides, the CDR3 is TGTGCCAGCAGCCAGCGCAGGGATCAGCCCCAGCATTTT.

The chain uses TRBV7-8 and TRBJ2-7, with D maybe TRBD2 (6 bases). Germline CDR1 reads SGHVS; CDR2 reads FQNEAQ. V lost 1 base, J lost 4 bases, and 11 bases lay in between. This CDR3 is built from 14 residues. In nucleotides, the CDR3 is TGTGCCAGCAGCTTAGTAGCAGGGACTTACGAGCAGTACTTC. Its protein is CASSLVAGTYEQYF.

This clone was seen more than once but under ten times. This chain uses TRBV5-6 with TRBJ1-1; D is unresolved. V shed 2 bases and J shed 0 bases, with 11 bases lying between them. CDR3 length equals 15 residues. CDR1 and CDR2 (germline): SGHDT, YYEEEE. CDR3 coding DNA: TGTGCCAGCAGCTTCGACCGACACATGAACACTGAAGCTTTCTTT. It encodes CASSFDRHMNTEAFF.

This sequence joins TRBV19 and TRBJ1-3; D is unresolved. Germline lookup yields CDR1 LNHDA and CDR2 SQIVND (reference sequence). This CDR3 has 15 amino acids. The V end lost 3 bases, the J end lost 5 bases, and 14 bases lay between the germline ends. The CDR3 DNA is TGTGCCAGTAGTATCGCCCCTAATCTCCGAAACACCATATATTTT. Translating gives CASSIAPNLRNTIYF.

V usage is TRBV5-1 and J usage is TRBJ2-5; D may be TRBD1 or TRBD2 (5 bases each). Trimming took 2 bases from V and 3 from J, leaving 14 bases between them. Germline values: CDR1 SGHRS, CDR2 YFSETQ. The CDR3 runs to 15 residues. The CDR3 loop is CASSFYGTIEETQYF. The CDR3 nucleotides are TGCGCCAGCAGCTTTTATGGGACGATCGAAGAGACCCAGTACTTC.

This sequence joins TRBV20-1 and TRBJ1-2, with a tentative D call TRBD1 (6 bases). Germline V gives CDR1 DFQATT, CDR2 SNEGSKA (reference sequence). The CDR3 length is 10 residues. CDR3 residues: CKGGLGGYTF. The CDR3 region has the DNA TGCAAAGGGGGTCTGGGGGGCTACACCTTC.

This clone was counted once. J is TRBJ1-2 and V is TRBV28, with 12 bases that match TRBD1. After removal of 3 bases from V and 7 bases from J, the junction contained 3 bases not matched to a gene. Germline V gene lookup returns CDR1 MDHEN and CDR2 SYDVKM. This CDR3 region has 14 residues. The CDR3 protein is CASSLGQGAGGYTF. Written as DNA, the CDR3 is TGTGCCAGCAGTTTGGGACAGGGGGCGGGTGGCTACACCTTC.

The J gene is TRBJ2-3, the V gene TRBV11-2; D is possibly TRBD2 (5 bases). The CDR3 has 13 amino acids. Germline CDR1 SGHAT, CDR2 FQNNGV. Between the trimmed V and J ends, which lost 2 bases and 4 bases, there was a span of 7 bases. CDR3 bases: TGTGCCAGCAGCTTAAACGGGGCAGATACGCAGTATTTT. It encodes CASSLNGADTQYF.

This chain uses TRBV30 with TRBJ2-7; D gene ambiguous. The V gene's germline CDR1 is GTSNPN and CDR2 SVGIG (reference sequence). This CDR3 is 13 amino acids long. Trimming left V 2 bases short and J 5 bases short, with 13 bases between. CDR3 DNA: TGTGCCTGGAGTAAGGAGCAAGTTGACGAGCAGTACTTC. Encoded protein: CAWSKEQVDEQYF.

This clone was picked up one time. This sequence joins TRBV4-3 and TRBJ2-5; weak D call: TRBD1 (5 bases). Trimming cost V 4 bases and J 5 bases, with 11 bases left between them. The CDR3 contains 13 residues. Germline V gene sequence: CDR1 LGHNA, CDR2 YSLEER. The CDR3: CASSPDSGETQYF. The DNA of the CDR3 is TGCGCCAGCAGCCCTGACAGTGGGGAGACCCAGTACTTC.

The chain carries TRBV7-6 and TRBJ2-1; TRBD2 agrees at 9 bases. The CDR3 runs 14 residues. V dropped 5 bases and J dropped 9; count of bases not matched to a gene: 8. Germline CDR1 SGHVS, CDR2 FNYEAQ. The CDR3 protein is CASSGAGGGREQFF. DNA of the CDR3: TGTGCCAGCAGCGGAGCGGGAGGTGGCCGTGAGCAGTTCTTC.

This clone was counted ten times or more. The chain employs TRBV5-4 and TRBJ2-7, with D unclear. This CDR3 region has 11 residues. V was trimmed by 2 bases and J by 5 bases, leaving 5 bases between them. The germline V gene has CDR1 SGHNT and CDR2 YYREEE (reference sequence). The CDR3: CASSLTDEQYF. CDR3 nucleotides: TGTGCCAGCAGCTTAACGGACGAGCAGTACTTC.